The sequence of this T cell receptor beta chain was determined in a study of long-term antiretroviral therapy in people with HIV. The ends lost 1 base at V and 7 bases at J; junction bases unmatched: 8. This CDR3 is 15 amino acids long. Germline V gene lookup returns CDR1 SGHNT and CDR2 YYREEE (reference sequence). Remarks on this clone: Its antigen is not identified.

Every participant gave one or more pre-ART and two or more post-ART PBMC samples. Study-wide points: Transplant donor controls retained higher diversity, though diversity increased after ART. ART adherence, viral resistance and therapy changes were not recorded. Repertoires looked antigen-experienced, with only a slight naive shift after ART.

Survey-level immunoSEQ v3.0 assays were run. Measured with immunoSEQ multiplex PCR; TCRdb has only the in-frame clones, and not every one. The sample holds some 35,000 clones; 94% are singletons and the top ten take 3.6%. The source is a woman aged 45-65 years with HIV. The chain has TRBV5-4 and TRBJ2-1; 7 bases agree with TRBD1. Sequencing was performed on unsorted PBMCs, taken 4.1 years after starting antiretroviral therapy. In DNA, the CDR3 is TGTGCCAGCAGCTTGTCACAGGGGTATACGAATGAGCAGTTCTTC. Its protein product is CASSLSQGYTNEQFF. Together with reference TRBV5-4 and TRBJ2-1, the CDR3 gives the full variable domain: ETGVTQSPTHLIKTRGQQVTLRCSSQSGHNTVSWYQQALGQGPQFIFQYYREEENGRGNFPPRFSGLQFPNYSSELNVNALELDDSALYLCASSLSQGYTNEQFFGPGTRLTVL.